Given below is one T cell receptor beta chain in context. The data belong to a study of CD8+ T cells in alopecia areata. At the level of the study: Tofacitinib administration to treated patients was oral, at 5 to 10 mg twice daily.

After isolation, RNA underwent reverse transcription to generate cDNA as the sequencing template. Method: immunoSEQ multiplex PCR; TCRdb's copy keeps in-frame clones and lacks some. The repertoire consists of over 200,000 clones, with 50% to 65% occurring once and the leading ten covering roughly 0.47%. V lost 6 bases and J 2 bases, leaving 22 bases between the germline ends. CDR1 and CDR2 (germline): KGHSH, LQKENI. This CDR3 spans 17 amino acids. The sequencing used CD4+ T cells sorted from blood, collected at week 0. The TCR comes from a human donor with alopecia areata. The chain recombines TRBV18 with TRBJ1-2, with a weak D call TRBD1 (6 bases). Here the CDR3 reads CASSPTSTGISNYGYTF. In DNA form, the CDR3 reads TGTGCCAGCTCCCCAACATCGACAGGAATCTCCAACTATGGCTACACCTTC.